These T cell receptor beta chains were read from a single sample in a study of cytomegalovirus exposure and HLA in healthy donors. Profiling relied on immunoSEQ multiplex PCR, and the TCRdb table lists in-frame clones only, not all of them. Of 100,000 to 150,000 clones detected, 83% appear once; the ten largest clones hold roughly 20%. The specimen sequenced was PBMCs. Receptor source: a man between 18 and 35 years old in good health and CMV-seropositive. The CDR3 runs from the conserved cysteine through the conserved F or W. Fields, in order: CDR3 length, clone size, J gene, D gene, V gene, CDR3 protein, CDR3 DNA. D genes are given only for firm matches. Some rows mark clone size as missing; the rest say once, few, many or name a class of expanded clone.

>15|.|TRBJ2-1|TRBD1|TRBV6-5
CASSYSGTGNDEQFF
TGTGCCAGCAGTTACTCCGGGACAGGGAACGATGAGCAGTTCTTC
>14|few|TRBJ1-2|.|TRBV5-5
CASSLEPGMYGYTF
TGTGCCAGCAGCTTGGAGCCGGGGATGTATGGCTACACCTTC
>14|.|TRBJ1-2|.|TRBV27
CASSLEGGFYGYTF
TGTGCCAGCAGTTTGGAGGGAGGGTTCTATGGCTACACCTTC
>16|.|TRBJ2-7|TRBD1|TRBV18
CASSHGTGDAGYEQYF
TGTGCCAGCTCGCACGGGACAGGGGATGCTGGTTACGAGCAGTACTTC
>15|.|TRBJ1-1|TRBD1|TRBV5-1
CASSLDRGMNTEAFF
TGCGCCAGCAGCTTGGACAGGGGCATGAACACTGAAGCTTTCTTT
>13|few|TRBJ2-1|.|TRBV5-1
CASTSQGGNEQFF
TGCGCCAGCACTTCACAAGGAGGAAATGAGCAGTTCTTC
>16|.|TRBJ2-3|.|TRBV19
CASTPEALAATDTQYF
TGTGCCAGCACCCCCGAGGCTCTTGCGGCAACAGATACGCAGTATTTT
>12|.|TRBJ2-3|.|TRBV7-9
CASSSGVITQYF
TGTGCCAGCAGCTCCGGGGTGATTACGCAGTATTTT
>17|.|TRBJ1-2|TRBD1|TRBV29-1
CSVEGTQGAYGNYGYTF
TGCAGCGTTGAAGGGACACAGGGGGCTTATGGTAACTATGGCTACACCTTC
>14|.|TRBJ2-7|.|TRBV30
CAWSVPGLAYEQYF
TGTGCCTGGAGTGTACCAGGATTAGCCTACGAGCAGTACTTC
>13|.|TRBJ2-6|.|TRBV19
CASRLSGANVLTF
TGTGCCAGTAGGTTATCTGGGGCCAACGTCCTGACTTTC
>13|few|TRBJ2-1|TRBD1|TRBV10-3
CAIAQGLDNEQFF
TGTGCCATCGCACAGGGGCTGGACAATGAGCAGTTCTTC
>14|few|TRBJ1-4|TRBD1|TRBV5-6
CASSLQGASEKLFF
TGTGCCAGCAGCTTACAGGGGGCAAGTGAAAAACTGTTTTTT
>13|.|TRBJ2-5|.|TRBV29-1
CSGFLGGQETQYF
TGCAGCGGATTTTTAGGGGGCCAAGAGACCCAGTACTTC
>16|once|TRBJ2-3|.|TRBV6-4
CASSDLAGHGEDTQYF
TGTGCCAGCAGTGACCTTGCGGGGCACGGGGAAGATACGCAGTATTTT
>18|.|TRBJ2-1|.|TRBV21-1
CASSKGVGTAEGYNEQFF
TGTGCCAGCAGCAAAGGGGTCGGCACAGCCGAGGGATACAATGAGCAGTTCTTC
>14|.|TRBJ2-1|.|TRBV30
CAWSGSEASNEQFF
TGTGCCTGGAGTGGCTCCGAGGCCTCCAATGAGCAGTTCTTC
>14|few|TRBJ1-5|.|TRBV12-5
CASGLVGSNQPQHF
TGTGCTAGTGGTTTGGTTGGCAGCAATCAGCCCCAGCATTTT
>15|.|TRBJ1-1|TRBD1|TRBV18
CASSGGQGVETEAFF
TGTGCCAGCTCAGGGGGACAGGGGGTTGAGACTGAAGCTTTCTTT
>13|.|TRBJ1-1|.|TRBV5-6
CASSSSLNTEAFF
TGTGCCAGCAGCTCCTCCTTGAACACTGAAGCTTTCTTT
>15|once|TRBJ2-2|TRBD2|TRBV9
CASSVEASGAGELFF
TGTGCCAGCAGCGTAGAGGCTAGCGGGGCCGGGGAGCTGTTTTTT
>14|once|TRBJ2-3|.|TRBV28
CASSSSTQDDTQYF
TGTGCCAGCAGTTCCTCGACACAGGACGATACGCAGTATTTT
>12|.|TRBJ2-1|.|TRBV6-1
CASSLRYNEQFF
TGTGCCAGCAGTCTGCGGTACAATGAGCAGTTCTTC
>11|.|TRBJ2-5|.|TRBV6-5
CASAQGGTQYF
TGTGCCAGCGCCCAGGGGGGGACCCAGTACTTC
>12|.|TRBJ2-5|TRBD2|TRBV19
CASSIGGGEQYF
TGTGCCAGTAGTATTGGGGGAGGGGAGCAGTACTTC
>15|.|TRBJ2-3|TRBD2|TRBV10-2
CASKGLAGYTDTQYF
TGCGCCAGCAAAGGACTAGCGGGCTACACAGATACGCAGTATTTT
>14|once|TRBJ2-2|.|TRBV30
CAWSVPPFGGELFF
TGTGCCTGGAGTGTACCTCCCTTCGGCGGGGAGCTGTTTTTT
>15|few|TRBJ2-1|TRBD1|TRBV6-5
CASSYRGTGVWEQFF
TGTGCCAGCAGTTATCGCGGGACAGGGGTTTGGGAGCAGTTCTTC
>12|few|TRBJ1-2|.|TRBV6-1
CASSEDIYGYTF
TGTGCCAGCAGTGAAGACATCTATGGCTACACCTTC
>14|few|TRBJ2-2|TRBD2|TRBV14
CATDAGGHTGELFF
TGTGCCACCGACGCGGGGGGCCATACCGGGGAGCTGTTTTTT
>15|.|TRBJ1-3|.|TRBV6-5
CASSYDGGPGNTIYF
TGTGCCAGCAGCTACGACGGGGGACCTGGAAACACCATATATTTT
>15|.|TRBJ2-5|TRBD2|TRBV27
CASSYLAGVQETQYF
TGTGCCAGCAGTTATCTAGCGGGGGTCCAAGAGACCCAGTACTTC
>16|few|TRBJ1-4|.|TRBV19
CASSTPGAGLDEKLFF
TGTGCCAGTAGTACGCCAGGGGCAGGGTTGGATGAAAAACTGTTTTTT
>16|.|TRBJ1-2|.|TRBV5-1
CASSPYLGGEDYGYTF
TGCGCCAGCAGCCCTTACTTGGGAGGGGAGGACTATGGCTACACCTTC
>12|.|TRBJ2-5|.|TRBV6-1
CASGAVQETQYF
TGTGCCAGCGGGGCAGTCCAAGAGACCCAGTACTTC
>16|once|TRBJ2-5|TRBD2|TRBV4-1
CASSQRTSGGVETQYF
TGTGCCAGCAGCCAACGGACTAGCGGGGGGGTAGAGACCCAGTACTTC
>15|.|TRBJ1-5|.|TRBV7-8
CASSLARGSDQPQHF
TGTGCCAGCAGCTTAGCCAGGGGCTCGGATCAGCCCCAGCATTTT
>15|once|TRBJ2-1|TRBD1|TRBV2
CASSPWTGHYNEQFF
TGTGCCAGCAGTCCCTGGACAGGCCACTACAATGAGCAGTTCTTC
>17|few|TRBJ2-3|TRBD1|TRBV7-6
CASSAGLGDRSEDTQYF
TGTGCCAGCAGCGCCGGCTTGGGGGACAGGAGCGAAGATACGCAGTATTTT
>11|.|TRBJ2-7|TRBD2|TRBV6-5
CASSGGYEQYF
TGTGCCAGCTCGGGGGGCTACGAGCAGTACTTC
>15|.|TRBJ1-5|.|TRBV6-5
CASRSRGTGNQPQHF
TGTGCCAGCAGGTCCAGGGGAACGGGCAATCAGCCCCAGCATTTT
>13|.|TRBJ1-5|TRBD1|TRBV7-6
CASSLGEGTGQHF
TGTGCCAGCAGCTTAGGGGAAGGGACAGGACAGCATTTT
>14|.|TRBJ2-1|.|TRBV5-1
CASSLTSDYNEQFF
TGCGCCAGCAGCTTGACTAGTGACTACAATGAGCAGTTCTTC
>18|.|TRBJ2-3|TRBD2|TRBV7-3
CASSLTGGGPGETDTQYF
TGTGCCAGCAGCTTAACGGGCGGGGGGCCGGGGGAGACCGATACGCAGTATTTT
>18|.|TRBJ2-1|.|TRBV10-3
CAISPAPPGGAAYNEQFF
TGTGCCATCAGTCCTGCACCCCCAGGCGGGGCCGCCTACAATGAGCAGTTCTTC
>15|once|TRBJ2-1|TRBD1|TRBV27
CASSSGTGGYNEQFF
TGTGCCAGCAGTTCCGGGACAGGGGGCTACAATGAGCAGTTCTTC